A single sample is the source of the 27 T cell receptor beta chains below, sequenced in a study of cytomegalovirus exposure and HLA in healthy donors. Use of 60 Vbeta and 13 Jbeta primers characterized the PCR. Using immunoSEQ multiplex PCR, the repertoire was profiled, and TCRdb retains in-frame clones only, with some absent. The profile shows 60,000 to 80,000 clones, more than 65% of them singletons. The sequencing sample was made of PBMCs. Source of these receptors: a woman in her 30s in good health and CMV-seronegative.

The gene calls are TRBV30 and TRBJ1-5, with 11 bases aligning to TRBD1. The CDR3 loop spans 14 amino acids. V trimming: 0 bases; J trimming: 6 bases; junction bases outside the gene matches: 1. Germline lookup yields CDR1 GTSNPN and CDR2 SVGIG (reference sequence). CDR3 coding DNA: TGTGCCTGGAGTGTAGGGACAGGGGGTCAGCCCCAGCATTTT. This encodes CAWSVGTGGQPQHF.

J is TRBJ1-3 and V is TRBV9; possibly TRBD1 for D (6 bases). This CDR3 has 17 amino acids. With 5 bases removed from V and 0 bases from J, the gap between germline ends came to 18 bases. From germline, CDR1 is SGDLS and CDR2 YYNGEE. The CDR3 loop reads CASSLSGQPSSGNTIYF. Here the CDR3 DNA reads TGTGCCAGCAGTCTCTCCGGACAGCCCAGCTCTGGAAACACCATATATTTT. Looking up the rest from reference TRBV9 and TRBJ1-3 gives the full variable domain: DSGVTQTPKHLITATGQRVTLRCSPRSGDLSVYWYQQSLDQGLQFLIQYYNGEERAKGNILERFSAQQFPDLHSELNLSSLELGDSALYFCASSLSGQPSSGNTIYFGEGSWLTVV.

The sample holds a few counts of this clone. The chain has TRBV9 and TRBJ1-2; D not certain. CDR1 is SGDLS, CDR2 YYNGEE, per germline. V shed 3 bases and J shed 1 base, with 10 bases lying between them. The CDR3 is 14 amino acids. CDR3 in amino acids: CASSGGDLNYGYTF. The CDR3 DNA is TGTGCCAGCAGCGGCGGCGATCTTAACTATGGCTACACCTTC.

Remarks on this clone: One end of the junction is discordant with germline, which a read error may explain. The sample carries other DNA sequences with the same CDR3. The chain combines TRBV7-2 with TRBJ1-3; possible D gene TRBD1, 5 bases. The CDR3 is 14 residues long. CDR1 is SGHTA and CDR2 is FQGNSA in the germline V gene. The CDR3 protein is CASSSGGYGNTIYF. The CDR3 bases are TGCGCCAGCAGTTCGGGGGGGTACGGAAACACCATATATTTT.

The V gene is TRBV7-9, the J gene TRBJ2-1; the match to TRBD2 covers 10 bases. The CDR3 has 16 amino acids. CDR1 and CDR2 from the germline V gene are SEHNR and FQNEAQ (reference sequence). Trimming took 0 bases from V and 9 from J; bases not matched to a gene: 8. CDR3 nucleotide sequence: TGTGCCAGCAGCTTAGCGCCAGCGGGAGGGCGGCGTGAGCAGTTCTTC. Protein product: CASSLAPAGGRREQFF.

Concerning this clone: Different DNA sequences within this sample yield the same CDR3. The chain is built from TRBV30 and TRBJ1-4; D might be TRBD1 (5 bases). Germline CDR1 reads GTSNPN; CDR2 reads SVGIG (reference sequence). With 0 bases removed from V and 8 bases from J, the gap between germline ends came to 16 bases. CDR3 size: 15 residues. CDR3 amino acids: CAWSVPGLGGEKLFF. The CDR3 DNA sequence: TGTGCCTGGAGTGTACCGGGACTTGGGGGAGAAAAACTGTTTTTT. The full variable domain, completed using reference TRBV30 and TRBJ1-4, is SQTIHQWPATLVQPVGSPLSLECTVEGTSNPNLYWYRQAAGRGLQLLFYSVGIGQISSEVPQNLSASRPQDRQFILSSKKLLLSDSGFYLCAWSVPGLGGEKLFFGSGTQLSVL.

The chain links TRBV6-1 to TRBJ1-1; 7 nucleotides line up with TRBD1. V lost 8 bases to trimming and J lost 4 bases; unmatched junction nucleotides: 10. This CDR3 region has 14 residues. The germline V gene has CDR1 MNHNS and CDR2 SASEGT. The CDR3 region is CASSSLAGGTEAFF. The CDR3 DNA follows: TGTGCCAGCTCGTCATTGGCAGGGGGCACTGAAGCTTTCTTT.

The rearrangement uses TRBV30 and TRBJ1-2; 7 nucleotides agree with TRBD1. The CDR3 sequence is 13 residues long. Germline V lookup: CDR1 GTSNPN, CDR2 SVGIG (reference sequence). V lost 8 bases, J lost 4 bases, and 10 bases stayed unmatched. The CDR3 nucleotides are TGTGCCGGCGGAGGGGGCAACTTCTATGGCTACACCTTC. Translated, it gives CAGGGGNFYGYTF.

The chain carries TRBV5-1 and TRBJ1-2; 7 nucleotides agree with TRBD1. The V gene end was trimmed by 5 bases and the J gene end by 8 bases; junction bases not matched to a gene: 9. Germline V gene lookup returns CDR1 SGHRS and CDR2 YFSETQ. The CDR3 is 13 residues long. This chain's CDR3 is CASRKTGQGGYTF. The CDR3 nucleotides read TGCGCCAGCAGAAAGACAGGGCAAGGCGGCTACACCTTC.

The V call is TRBV4-3, the J call TRBJ2-1, with a possible D match to TRBD2 (7 bases). Germline V gene lookup returns CDR1 LGHNA and CDR2 YSLEER. Trimming left V 0 bases short and J 4 bases short, with 16 bases between. The length of the CDR3 is 17 residues. DNA of the CDR3: TGCGCCAGCAGCCAAGATGGGGGGGCTAGCGATTACAATGAGCAGTTCTTC. Amino acids: CASSQDGGASDYNEQFF.

The chain joins TRBV11-2 to TRBJ2-7; 9 bases match TRBD1. The germline CDR1 and CDR2 sequences are SGHAT and FQNNGV. The CDR3 runs 15 residues. V was clipped by 3 bases and J by 6 bases; unmatched bases: 9. CDR3 in DNA: TGTGCCAGCAGCTTTAAAGAGGGACAGGGTTTCGAGCAGTACTTC. Protein: CASSFKEGQGFEQYF.

V gene TRBV7-2 combines with J gene TRBJ2-5, with a possible D match to TRBD1 (7 bases). Germline CDR1 reads SGHTA; CDR2 reads FQGNSA. The V end lost 6 bases, the J end lost 2 bases, and 19 bases lay between the germline ends. The CDR3 extends over 16 amino acids. CDR3 sequence reads: CASRGGGTASQETQYF. The CDR3 region has the DNA TGTGCCAGCAGAGGCGGAGGGACAGCTTCTCAAGAGACCCAGTACTTC.

The V gene is TRBV10-3, the J gene TRBJ2-1; 7 bases agree with TRBD1. The germline gives CDR1 ENHRY, CDR2 SYGVKD. CDR3 length equals 15 residues. Trimming took 6 bases from V and 2 from J; bases not matched to a gene: 7. The DNA for the CDR3 is TGTGCCATCAGGACCCGGGACAGTCCCTACAATGAGCAGTTCTTC. As protein: CAIRTRDSPYNEQFF.

The chain joins TRBV5-6 to TRBJ2-5; TRBD2 aligns across 8 bases. CDR3 length equals 17 residues. The germline V gene encodes CDR1 SGHDT and CDR2 YYEEEE. Trimming at V came to 3 bases and at J to 1 base, leaving 11 bases not matched to a gene. For the CDR3, the DNA is TGTGCCAGCAGCTCGCCGGGAGCGGGGGCACTCCAAGAGACCCAGTACTTC. Protein product: CASSSPGAGALQETQYF.

This clone has just a few counts. The chain recombines TRBV5-1 with TRBJ2-1; 8 bases agree with TRBD2. Germline CDR1 is SGHRS and CDR2 is YFSETQ. The CDR3 has 15 residues. V lost 7 bases and J lost 3; bases outside the gene matches: 9. CDR3 sequence reads: CASGPRGDVYNEQFF. CDR3 DNA: TGCGCCAGCGGCCCGCGGGGGGATGTCTACAATGAGCAGTTCTTC.

This rearrangement joins TRBV19 to TRBJ2-5; 9 nucleotides match TRBD2. CDR3 length equals 19 residues. Per the germline V gene, CDR1 is LNHDA and CDR2 is SQIVND (reference sequence). Trimming cost V 6 bases and J 3 bases; bases outside gene matches: 20. This chain's CDR3 is CASRKSSGSYEVLEETQYF. The CDR3 nucleotides are TGTGCCAGTAGGAAAAGTAGCGGGAGTTATGAAGTATTAGAAGAGACCCAGTACTTC.

V is TRBV4-3 and J is TRBJ1-5; unclear D gene. Trimming removed 2 bases at V and 5 bases at J, with 13 bases between. The CDR3 loop spans 15 amino acids. Germline values: CDR1 LGHNA, CDR2 YSLEER. CDR3 loop: CASSQSEGADQPQHF. The CDR3 nucleotides are TGCGCCAGCAGCCAATCGGAGGGCGCGGATCAGCCCCAGCATTTT.

CDR3 nucleotides: TGTGCCAGCAGCCCTTACGCGGTGTCTGCTGAGGGCTACACCTTC. Amino acids: CASSPYAVSAEGYTF. The chain combines TRBV5-4 with TRBJ1-2; D call uncertain. V lost 4 bases and J lost 8, with 21 bases in between. The CDR3 runs 15 residues. Germline V gene lookup returns CDR1 SGHNT and CDR2 YYREEE (reference sequence).

The genes are TRBV30 and TRBJ1-1; a possible D gene is TRBD1 (6 bases). Germline CDR1 GTSNPN, CDR2 SVGIG (reference sequence). CDR3 size: 11 residues. Trimming pared 2 bases from V and 6 bases from J, leaving 7 bases between. CDR3 residues: CAWSYRAEAFF. The CDR3 coding sequence is TGTGCCTGGAGTTACAGGGCTGAAGCTTTCTTT.

This sequence joins TRBV2 and TRBJ1-5; D unresolved. The CDR3 contains 14 residues. Germline V gives CDR1 SNHLY, CDR2 FYNNEI. V shed 4 bases and J shed 1 base, with 8 bases lying between them. The CDR3 region has the DNA TGTGCCAGCAGTGCAAGCAACAGCAATCAGCCCCAGCATTTT. Encoded protein: CASSASNSNQPQHF.

The chain is built from TRBV5-6 and TRBJ1-1, with 9 bases matching TRBD1. In germline, CDR1 is SGHDT, CDR2 YYEEEE. V dropped 3 bases and J dropped 5; count of bases not matched to a gene: 8. There are 15 residues in the CDR3. In DNA form, the CDR3 reads TGTGCCAGCAGCTCTCCGGGACAGGGCCCTACTGAAGCTTTCTTT. Its protein is CASSSPGQGPTEAFF.

The DNA of the CDR3 is TGTGCCAGCTCACCGAGGACTAGGGGCGAGCAGTACTTC. This codes for CASSPRTRGEQYF. V is TRBV18 and J is TRBJ2-7, with 7 bases matching TRBD2. Germline V gene data show CDR1 as KGHSH and CDR2 as LQKENI. The CDR3 contains 13 residues. Trimming removed 3 bases from V and 6 bases from J; junction bases left unmatched: 5.

The genes are TRBV10-1 and TRBJ1-5; TRBD1 aligns across 9 bases. The CDR3 runs 15 residues. V was pared by 7 bases and J by 1 base, with 5 bases of the junction left unmatched. Germline-derived CDR1 and CDR2 are WNHNN and SYGVQD (reference sequence). The CDR3 sequence is CASTRQGGSNQPQHF. DNA of the CDR3: TGCGCCAGCACCCGACAGGGGGGAAGCAATCAGCCCCAGCATTTT.

The V gene is TRBV6-4, the J gene TRBJ2-3; 11 nucleotides agree with TRBD2. This CDR3 spans 15 amino acids. Germline CDR1 reads MRHNA; CDR2 reads SNTAGT. Trimming cost V 0 bases and J 4 bases; bases outside gene matches: 0. This chain's CDR3 is CASSDSSGGADTQYF. Here the CDR3 DNA reads TGTGCCAGCAGTGACTCTAGCGGGGGGGCAGATACGCAGTATTTT.

This rearrangement joins TRBV27 to TRBJ1-1; D is undetermined. Trimming removed 4 bases at V and 1 base at J, with 13 bases between. The CDR3 is 15 residues long. The germline gives CDR1 MNHEY, CDR2 SMNVEV (reference sequence). CDR3 DNA: TGTGCCAGCAGTTCCCGCGTAGGAGAGAACACTGAAGCTTTCTTT. Protein: CASSSRVGENTEAFF.

The gene calls are TRBV15 and TRBJ1-1; D is undetermined. There are 12 residues in the CDR3. Germline assignment: CDR1 LNHNV and CDR2 YYDKDF (reference sequence). The germline V and J ends were trimmed by 3 bases and 4 bases, with 6 bases remaining between them. The CDR3 spells CATSSHVTEAFF. The CDR3, as DNA: TGTGCCACCAGCAGTCATGTCACTGAAGCTTTCTTT.

The gene calls are TRBV5-5 and TRBJ1-2; D unclear. CDR1 is SGHKS, CDR2 YYEKEE, per germline (reference sequence). The V gene lost 0 bases and the J gene lost 5 bases, with 8 bases spanning the gap. The CDR3 spans 13 residues. The CDR3 region has the DNA TGTGCCAGCAGCTTGGGGCAGTGGTATGGCTACACCTTC. It translates to CASSLGQWYGYTF.